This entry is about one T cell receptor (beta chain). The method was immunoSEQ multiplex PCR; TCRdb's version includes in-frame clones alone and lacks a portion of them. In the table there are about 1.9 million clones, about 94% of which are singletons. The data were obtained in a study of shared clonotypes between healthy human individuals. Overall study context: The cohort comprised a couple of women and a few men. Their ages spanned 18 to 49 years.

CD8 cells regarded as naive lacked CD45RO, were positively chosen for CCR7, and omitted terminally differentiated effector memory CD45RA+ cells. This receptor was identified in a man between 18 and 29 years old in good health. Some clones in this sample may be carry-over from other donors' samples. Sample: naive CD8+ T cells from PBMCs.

The CDR3, as DNA: TGTGCCAGTAGTCAGTTAGCGGGGGAGAACACCGGGGAGCTGTTTTTT. As protein: CASSQLAGENTGELFF. The chain recombines TRBV19 with TRBJ2-2; 9 bases are a match to TRBD2. There are 16 residues in the CDR3. Trimming took 5 bases from V and 1 from J; bases not matched to a gene: 5. In germline, CDR1 is LNHDA, CDR2 SQIVND (reference sequence). The full variable domain, in which reference TRBV19 and TRBJ2-2 provide the parts outside the CDR3, is DGGITQSPKYLFRKEGQNVTLSCEQNLNHDAMYWYRQDPGQGLRLIYYSQIVNDFQKGDIAEGYSVSREKKESFPLTVTSAQKNPTAFYLCASSQLAGENTGELFFGEGSRLTVL.